A single sample gave rise to the 19 T cell receptor beta chains below, sequenced in a study of CD8 T cells in Susac syndrome (dated by TCRdb to about 2019). To prepare the library, the immunoSEQ multiplex PCR assay was applied. RNA was extracted with the RNeasy kit and roughly 0.45 to 1 ug was reverse transcribed using random hexamers. TCRdb redid the processing of the public reads, applying fastp at Q25 and MiXCR, and retained in-frame beta chains. Each CDR3 protein appears once, grouped with its most common genes and DNA. A total of about 140,000 distinct CDR3 sequences appear in this sample, approximately 96% of them only once. Approximately 0.11% of the sample lies in the top ten. The sequencing input was CD4+ T cells from PBMCs. Receptors originate from a human donor with multiple sclerosis.

This clonotype was picked up one time. V gene TRBV6-5 combines with J gene TRBJ1-2; 7 bases map to TRBD1. V dropped 4 bases and J dropped 2; count of bases not matched to a gene: 4. The CDR3 has 14 amino acids. The V gene's germline CDR1 is MNHEY and CDR2 SVGAGI. The CDR3 DNA reads as TGTGCCAGCAGTTCCGTACAGGGGAACTATGGCTACACCTTC. Translated, it gives CASSSVQGNYGYTF.

V is TRBV3-1 and J is TRBJ1-1; D is perhaps TRBD1 (5 bases). V was clipped by 1 base and J by 9 bases, with 12 bases between them. The CDR3 totals 13 residues. From germline, CDR1 is LGHDT and CDR2 YNNKEL (reference sequence). The CDR3 DNA follows: TGTGCCAGCAGCCAAGGGGGCAGAGACCAAGCTTTCTTT. It encodes CASSQGGRDQAFF.

The V and J genes are TRBV6-1 and TRBJ2-1, with D hard to call. The CDR3 consists of 11 residues. The germline V and J ends were trimmed by 10 bases and 8 bases, with 12 bases remaining between them. Germline V gene lookup returns CDR1 MNHNS and CDR2 SASEGT. The CDR3 region has the DNA TGTGCCACAAAAGGTGTTGATGAGCAGTTCTTC. Translated: CATKGVDEQFF.

This chain links TRBV3-1 with TRBJ2-2; D is perhaps TRBD1 (5 bases). The V gene lost 0 bases and the J gene lost 0 bases, with 23 bases spanning the gap. This CDR3 region has 21 residues. CDR1 and CDR2 (germline): LGHDT, YNNKEL (reference sequence). The CDR3 DNA reads as TGTGCCAGCAGCCAAGACCCGGATCTAGGGGCCAACCAACCGAACACCGGGGAGCTGTTTTTT. Protein product: CASSQDPDLGANQPNTGELFF.

This rearrangement joins TRBV3-1 to TRBJ2-5; the D call may be TRBD1 or TRBD2 (5 bases each). The V gene lost 0 bases and the J gene lost 4 bases, with 9 bases spanning the gap. CDR3 size: 14 residues. Germline lookup yields CDR1 LGHDT and CDR2 YNNKEL (reference sequence). The DNA of the CDR3 is TGTGCCAGCAGCCAAGATTTAGGGACAGAGACCCAGTACTTC. Its protein product is CASSQDLGTETQYF.

The V call is TRBV20-1, the J call TRBJ2-6; D remains ambiguous. The CDR3 spans 14 residues. Trimming shortened V by 4 bases and J by 1 base, and 8 bases separated the two germline ends. Per germline, CDR1 DFQATT and CDR2 SNEGSKA (reference sequence). The chain's CDR3 is CSAKGTSGANVLTF. As DNA, the CDR3 is TGCAGTGCTAAGGGTACATCTGGGGCCAACGTCCTGACTTTC.

The chain employs TRBV20-1 and TRBJ2-7; D may be TRBD1 (6 bases). Germline loops: CDR1 DFQATT, CDR2 SNEGSKA (reference sequence). CDR3 size: 12 residues. Trimming shortened V by 5 bases and J by 4 bases, and 12 bases separated the two germline ends. The CDR3 spells CSAARDRYEQYF. The CDR3 DNA sequence: TGCAGTGCTGCCCGTGACAGGTACGAGCAGTACTTC.

Notes on this clonotype: At one end, the junction sequence differs from germline, possibly due to a read error. This chain joins TRBV13 and TRBJ1-1; the D is unclear. The CDR3 spans 14 residues. The germline gives CDR1 PRHDT, CDR2 FYEKMQ (reference sequence). For the CDR3, the DNA is TGTGCCAACAGCTTAGGCCCTCGGAACACTGAAGCTTTCTTT. Its translation: CANSLGPRNTEAFF.

Here the CDR3 reads CAWNPDRGRTEAFF. CDR3 sequence (DNA): TGTGCCTGGAACCCGGACAGGGGGCGGACTGAAGCTTTCTTT. The V call is TRBV30, the J call TRBJ1-1; TRBD1 matches at 11 bases. This CDR3 comprises 14 residues. With V trimmed by 4 bases and J by 5 bases, 6 bases remained unmatched. Germline V gene data show CDR1 as GTSNPN and CDR2 as SVGIG (reference sequence).

V gene TRBV7-3 combines with J gene TRBJ1-2, with D unclear. Trimming took off 0 bases at V and 4 bases at J, with 12 bases between the two ends. This CDR3 spans 15 amino acids. CDR1 SGHTA and CDR2 FQGTGA come from the germline V gene. This CDR3 reads CASSLTGEGTYGYTF. As DNA, the CDR3 is TGTGCCAGCAGCTTAACGGGAGAGGGAACCTATGGCTACACCTTC.

The chain carries TRBV11-2 and TRBJ2-7; D gene uncertain. There are 14 residues in the CDR3. V dropped 0 bases and J dropped 3 bases, with 9 bases sitting between them. Germline lookup yields CDR1 SGHAT and CDR2 FQNNGV. The CDR3 loop is CASSLDRILYEQYF. CDR3 in DNA: TGTGCCAGCAGCTTAGACAGAATCCTCTACGAGCAGTACTTC.

The chain has TRBV15 and TRBJ1-1; D not certain. This CDR3 has 13 amino acids. Germline V gives CDR1 LNHNV, CDR2 YYDKDF (reference sequence). V lost 4 bases and J lost 4, with 10 bases in between. CDR3 bases: TGTGCCACCAGCACCCGGATGGGCACTGAAGCTTTCTTT. Its protein product is CATSTRMGTEAFF.

The DNA of the CDR3 is TGTGCCAGCAGGGAGACAGGGGATAACTATGGCTACACCTTC. As protein: CASRETGDNYGYTF. The rearrangement uses TRBV25-1 and TRBJ1-2, with 8 nucleotides matching TRBD1. The CDR3 runs to 14 residues. V was pared by 6 bases and J by 1 base, with 4 bases of the junction left unmatched. CDR1 is MGHDK, CDR2 SYGVNS, per germline.

The J gene is TRBJ2-3, the V gene TRBV2; 8 bases match TRBD2. This CDR3 contains 14 residues. V lost 6 bases to trimming and J lost 2 bases; unmatched junction nucleotides: 4. The germline CDR1 and CDR2 sequences are SNHLY and FYNNEI. The CDR3 protein is CASRERETTDTQYF. The CDR3 region has the DNA TGTGCCAGCAGGGAGCGGGAGACCACAGATACGCAGTATTTT.

The rearrangement links TRBV20-1 to TRBJ2-5; 7 nucleotides match TRBD2. CDR3 length equals 12 residues. V was pared by 3 bases and J by 7 bases, with 5 bases of the junction left unmatched. Germline CDR1 reads DFQATT; CDR2 reads SNEGSKA (reference sequence). CDR3 residues: CSASLASGTQYF. The CDR3 bases are TGCAGTGCTAGTTTGGCTAGCGGGACCCAGTACTTC.

The V and J genes are TRBV6-1 and TRBJ2-2; the match to TRBD1 covers 7 bases. The J segment lost 5 bases and the V segment lost 7 bases, leaving 4 bases of the junction unmatched. CDR3 length: 13 amino acids. CDR1 and CDR2 (germline): MNHNS, SASEGT. CDR3 sequence reads: CASKNRGTGELFF. Here the CDR3 DNA reads TGTGCCAGCAAAAACAGGGGAACCGGGGAGCTGTTTTTT.

This rearrangement joins TRBV9 to TRBJ2-1; 8 bases agree with TRBD2. The trim removed 0 bases at V and 4 bases at J, leaving 3 bases unmatched. This CDR3 region has 15 residues. CDR1 and CDR2 (germline): SGDLS, YYNGEE. The CDR3 here is CASSVVSGTYNEQFF. Written as DNA, the CDR3 is TGTGCCAGCAGCGTAGTTAGCGGGACATACAATGAGCAGTTCTTC.

The chain recombines TRBV24-1 with TRBJ2-6, with D uncertain. This CDR3 has 16 amino acids. Trimming stripped 4 bases from V and 0 bases from J, with 9 bases between. Germline V CDR1 and CDR2: KGHDR, SFDVKD. CDR3 amino acids: CATSDPTRSGANVLTF. CDR3 coding DNA: TGTGCCACCAGTGACCCTACACGCTCTGGGGCCAACGTCCTGACTTTC.

This rearrangement joins TRBV20-1 to TRBJ2-5, with unresolved D. V was shortened by 3 bases and J by 0 bases, with 11 bases between the two germline ends. This CDR3 is built from 14 residues. Germline loops: CDR1 DFQATT, CDR2 SNEGSKA (reference sequence). CDR3 in amino acids: CSARFSLHQETQYF. The CDR3 DNA follows: TGCAGTGCTAGGTTTTCCCTACACCAAGAGACCCAGTACTTC.